These 10 T cell receptor beta chains were sequenced from one sample in a study of blood T cells in healthy people across ages (dated by TCRdb to the mid-2010s). Libraries were built with 5' RACE. Instrument used: Illumina HiSeq 2500. A second PCR of about 7 to 12 cycles was run with a J-beta primer mix and a sample-barcoded 5' primer. The raw public data were reprocessed by TCRdb itself: fastp quality trimming at Q25, MiXCR clonotype calling, in-frame beta chains only. Records with the same CDR3 protein are collapsed into one entry carrying the most frequent genes and DNA. This sample lists around 700,000 distinct CDR3 sequences; roughly 25% were detected once. The ten largest clones capture just under 9.5% of the sample. The same specimen was also included in a second study, on T cells of mothers and their children.

Sequenced sample: blood. These receptors were obtained from a boy between 5 and 17 years old in good health.

The chain couples TRBV3-1 to TRBJ2-1, with D tentatively TRBD2 (6 bases). Looked up from germline, CDR1 is LGHDT and CDR2 is YNNKEL (reference sequence). Trimming left V 6 bases short and J 8 bases short, with 11 bases between. This CDR3 has 12 residues. The CDR3 here is CASRSSVDEQFF. The CDR3 DNA reads TGTGCCAGCAGATCTAGCGTCGATGAGCAGTTCTTC.

Many counts were recorded for this clonotype. The chain uses TRBV27 and TRBJ2-7; D gene ambiguous. The CDR3 runs 13 residues. Looked up from germline, CDR1 is MNHEY and CDR2 is SMNVEV (reference sequence). V gave up 3 bases and J gave up 2 bases, with 8 bases separating them. CDR3 protein: CASSFDGTYEQYF. The CDR3 nucleotides are TGTGCCAGCAGTTTTGATGGGACCTACGAGCAGTACTTC.

This chain connects TRBV3-1 to TRBJ1-2; D gene unclear. The CDR3 has 17 amino acids. The germline V and J ends were trimmed by 2 bases and 2 bases, with 18 bases remaining between them. Per germline, CDR1 LGHDT and CDR2 YNNKEL (reference sequence). CDR3 DNA sequence: TGTGCCAGCAGCCAATCGGCTACCGGGGTCTTCAACTATGGCTACACCTTC. Protein: CASSQSATGVFNYGYTF.

The chain combines TRBV7-9 with TRBJ1-4, with D unresolved. The V gene lost 5 bases and the J gene lost 7 bases, with 14 bases spanning the gap. CDR3 length: 14 amino acids. Germline values: CDR1 SEHNR, CDR2 FQNEAQ (reference sequence). The CDR3 loop is CASSVGGKGEKLFF. Here the CDR3 DNA reads TGTGCCAGCAGCGTCGGCGGAAAAGGTGAAAAACTGTTTTTT.

The gene calls are TRBV29-1 and TRBJ2-7, with 8 bases fitting TRBD2. This CDR3 region has 14 residues. Trimming removed 7 bases from V and 6 bases from J; junction bases left unmatched: 14. Germline-derived CDR1 and CDR2 are SQVTM and ANQGSEA. The CDR3 region has the DNA TGCAGCGCGAGATCCGGGACTAGATCCGCCGAGCAGTACTTC. Its translation: CSARSGTRSAEQYF.

This clonotype was observed a handful of times. This chain uses TRBV20-1 with TRBJ2-4, with 9 nucleotides matching TRBD1. CDR3 size: 15 residues. CDR1 and CDR2 from the germline V gene are DFQATT and SNEGSKA (reference sequence). The V and J ends lost 0 bases and 8 bases, in that order; junction bases with no gene match: 8. CDR3 sequence: CSAREGTGYLDIQYF. The CDR3 DNA sequence: TGCAGTGCTAGAGAAGGGACAGGGTATCTGGACATTCAGTACTTC.

The V and J genes are TRBV24-1 and TRBJ2-3; D remains ambiguous. The CDR3 has 16 amino acids. Germline V gene lookup returns CDR1 KGHDR and CDR2 SFDVKD. The V end was cut by 0 bases, the J end by 3 bases, with 12 bases between. As DNA, the CDR3 is TGTGCCACCAGTGATTTGTCGGGCGCCGGGACAGATACGCAGTATTTT. Translation: CATSDLSGAGTDTQYF.

The chain couples TRBV10-2 to TRBJ2-3; 12 bases line up with TRBD2. V lost 5 bases to trimming and J lost 0 bases; unmatched junction nucleotides: 6. The CDR3 has 17 amino acids. The germline V gene has CDR1 WSHSY and CDR2 SAAADI. The CDR3 bases are TGCGCCAGCAGTTCCCGTCTAGCGGGAGGGAGCACAGATACGCAGTATTTT. Protein: CASSSRLAGGSTDTQYF.

There are a few counts of this clonotype. J is TRBJ2-7 and V is TRBV6-5, with D unresolved. The CDR3 runs to 14 residues. CDR1 is MNHEY, CDR2 SVGAGI, per germline. V lost 5 bases and J 3 bases, leaving 14 bases between the germline ends. In DNA, the CDR3 is TGTGCCAGCAGTATGGATGGGCGGATCTACGAGCAGTACTTC. It encodes CASSMDGRIYEQYF.

The chain is built from TRBV7-3 and TRBJ2-1; D not resolved. V was clipped by 3 bases and J by 8 bases, with 14 bases between them. The germline V gene encodes CDR1 SGHTA and CDR2 FQGTGA. The CDR3 spans 14 residues. CDR3 amino acids: CASSFGLGGYEQFF. The CDR3 DNA is TGTGCCAGCAGCTTTGGCCTAGGCGGCTATGAGCAGTTCTTC.